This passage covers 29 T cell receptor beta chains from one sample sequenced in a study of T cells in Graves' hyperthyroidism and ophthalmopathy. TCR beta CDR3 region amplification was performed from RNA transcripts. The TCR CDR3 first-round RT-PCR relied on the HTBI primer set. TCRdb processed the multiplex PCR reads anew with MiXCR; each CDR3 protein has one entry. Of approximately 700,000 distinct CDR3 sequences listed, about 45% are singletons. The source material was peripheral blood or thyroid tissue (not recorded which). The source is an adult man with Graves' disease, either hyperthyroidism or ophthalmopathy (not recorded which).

CDR3 protein: CASYHTGEAFF. In nucleotides, the CDR3 is TGTGCCAGCTACCACACGGGTGAAGCTTTCTTT. The J gene is TRBJ1-1, the V gene TRBV2; D call uncertain. Germline CDR1 and CDR2: SNHLY and FYNNEI. This CDR3 has 11 amino acids. V gave up 8 bases and J gave up 7 bases, with 11 bases separating them.

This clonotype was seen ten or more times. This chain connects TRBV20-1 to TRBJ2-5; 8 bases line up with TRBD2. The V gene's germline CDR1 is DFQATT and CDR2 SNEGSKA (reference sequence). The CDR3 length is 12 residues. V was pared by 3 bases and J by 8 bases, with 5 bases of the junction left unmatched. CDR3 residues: CSARATSATQYF. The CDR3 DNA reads TGCAGTGCTAGGGCGACTAGCGCCACCCAGTACTTC.

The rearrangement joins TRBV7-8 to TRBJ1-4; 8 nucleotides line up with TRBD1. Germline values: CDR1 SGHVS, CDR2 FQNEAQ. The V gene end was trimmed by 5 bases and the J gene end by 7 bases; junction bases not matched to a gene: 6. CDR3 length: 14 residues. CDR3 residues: CASSEQGGREKLFF. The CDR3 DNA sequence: TGTGCCAGCAGCGAACAGGGGGGGCGTGAAAAACTGTTTTTT. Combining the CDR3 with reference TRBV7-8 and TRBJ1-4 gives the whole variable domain GAGVSQSPRYKVAKRGQDVALRCDPISGHVSLFWYQQALGQGPEFLTYFQNEAQLDKSGLPSDRFFAERPEGSVSTLKIQRTQQEDSAVYLCASSEQGGREKLFFGSGTQLSVL.

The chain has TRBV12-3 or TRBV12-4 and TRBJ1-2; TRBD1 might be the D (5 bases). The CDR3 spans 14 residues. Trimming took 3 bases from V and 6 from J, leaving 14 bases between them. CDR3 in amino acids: CASSLRSGAHGYTF. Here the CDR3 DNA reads TGTGCCAGCAGTTTGCGGTCTGGGGCCCATGGCTACACCTTC.

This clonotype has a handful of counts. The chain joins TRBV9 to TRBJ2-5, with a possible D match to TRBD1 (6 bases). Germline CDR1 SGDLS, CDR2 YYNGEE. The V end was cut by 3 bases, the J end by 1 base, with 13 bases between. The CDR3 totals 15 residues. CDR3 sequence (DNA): TGTGCCAGCAGCGCGCCTACAGGGATCCAAGAGACCCAGTACTTC. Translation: CASSAPTGIQETQYF.

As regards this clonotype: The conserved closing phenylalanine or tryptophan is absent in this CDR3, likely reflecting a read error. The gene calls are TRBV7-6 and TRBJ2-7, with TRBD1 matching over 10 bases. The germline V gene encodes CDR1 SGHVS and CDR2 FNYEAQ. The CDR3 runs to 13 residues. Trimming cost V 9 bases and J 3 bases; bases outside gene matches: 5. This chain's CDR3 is CASSGTGVYEQYS. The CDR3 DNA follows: TGTGCCAGTAGCGGGACAGGGGTCTACGAGCAGTACTCC.

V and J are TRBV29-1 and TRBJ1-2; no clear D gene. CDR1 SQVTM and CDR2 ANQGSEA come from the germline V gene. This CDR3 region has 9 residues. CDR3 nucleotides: TGCGGCGCCGACTATGGCTACACCTTC. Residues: CGADYGYTF.

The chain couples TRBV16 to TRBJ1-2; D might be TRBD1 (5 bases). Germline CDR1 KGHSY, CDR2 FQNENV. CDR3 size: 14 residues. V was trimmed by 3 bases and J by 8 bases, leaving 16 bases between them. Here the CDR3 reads CASSQSSGARGYTF. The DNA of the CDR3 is TGTGCCAGCAGCCAGAGCTCCGGGGCTAGAGGCTACACCTTC.

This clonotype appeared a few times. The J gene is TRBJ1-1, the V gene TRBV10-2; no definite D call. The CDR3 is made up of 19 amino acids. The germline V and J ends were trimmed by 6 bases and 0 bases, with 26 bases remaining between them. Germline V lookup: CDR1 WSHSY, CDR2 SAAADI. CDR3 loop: CASSGSVGFSRPMNTEAFF. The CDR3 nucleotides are TGCGCCAGCAGCGGATCGGTTGGGTTCAGCCGACCCATGAACACTGAAGCTTTCTTT.

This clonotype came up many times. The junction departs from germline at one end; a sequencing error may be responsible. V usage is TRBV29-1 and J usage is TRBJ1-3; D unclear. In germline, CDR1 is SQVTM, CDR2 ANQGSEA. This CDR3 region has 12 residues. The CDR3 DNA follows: TGCAGCGTTCGGGCCGATGGAGACACCATATATTTT. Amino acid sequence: CSVRADGDTIYF. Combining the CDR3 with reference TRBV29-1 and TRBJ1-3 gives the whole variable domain SAVISQKPSRDICQRGTSLTIQCQVDSQVTMMFWYRQQPGQSLTLIATANQGSEATYESGFVIDKFPISRPNLTFSTLTVSNMSPEDSSIYLCSVRADGDTIYFGEGSWLTVV.

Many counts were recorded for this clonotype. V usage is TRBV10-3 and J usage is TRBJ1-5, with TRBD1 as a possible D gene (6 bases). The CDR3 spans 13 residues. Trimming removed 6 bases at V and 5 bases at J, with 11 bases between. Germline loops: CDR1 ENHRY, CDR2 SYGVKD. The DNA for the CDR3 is TGTGCCATCAGGAGGACAGAGGATCAGCCCCAGCATTTT. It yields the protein CAIRRTEDQPQHF.

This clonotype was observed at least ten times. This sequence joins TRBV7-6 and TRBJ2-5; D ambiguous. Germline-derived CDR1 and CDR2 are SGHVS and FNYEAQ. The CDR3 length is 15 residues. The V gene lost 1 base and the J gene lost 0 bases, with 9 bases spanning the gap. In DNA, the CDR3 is TGTGCCAGCAGCTTAGTGCAGGTCAACCAAGAGACCCAGTACTTC. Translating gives CASSLVQVNQETQYF.

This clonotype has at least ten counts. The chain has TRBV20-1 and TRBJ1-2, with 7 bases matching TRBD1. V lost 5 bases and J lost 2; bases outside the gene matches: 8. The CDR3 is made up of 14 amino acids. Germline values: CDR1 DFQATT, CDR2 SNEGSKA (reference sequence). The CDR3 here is CSAEGQSGNYGYTF. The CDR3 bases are TGCAGTGCTGAGGGACAGTCGGGAAACTATGGCTACACCTTC.

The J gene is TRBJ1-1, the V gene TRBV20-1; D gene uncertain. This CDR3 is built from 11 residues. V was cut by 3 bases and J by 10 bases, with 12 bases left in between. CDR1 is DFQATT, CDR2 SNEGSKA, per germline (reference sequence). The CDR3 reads CSARLGIIAFF. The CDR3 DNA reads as TGCAGTGCTAGGCTAGGGATAATAGCTTTCTTT.

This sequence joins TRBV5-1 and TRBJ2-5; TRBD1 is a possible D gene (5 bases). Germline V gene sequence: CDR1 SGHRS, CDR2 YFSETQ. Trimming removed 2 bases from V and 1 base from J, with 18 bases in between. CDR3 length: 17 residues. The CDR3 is CASSFQTSGSGQETQYF. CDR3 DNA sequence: TGCGCCAGCAGCTTCCAAACCTCAGGGTCAGGCCAAGAGACCCAGTACTTC.

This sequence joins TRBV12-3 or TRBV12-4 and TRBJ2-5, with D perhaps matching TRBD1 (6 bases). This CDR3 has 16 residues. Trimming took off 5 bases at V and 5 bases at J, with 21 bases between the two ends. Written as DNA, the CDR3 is TGTGCCAGCAGTCTAGGCCACCGAGACAGGCTCGAGACCCAGTACTTC. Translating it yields CASSLGHRDRLETQYF.

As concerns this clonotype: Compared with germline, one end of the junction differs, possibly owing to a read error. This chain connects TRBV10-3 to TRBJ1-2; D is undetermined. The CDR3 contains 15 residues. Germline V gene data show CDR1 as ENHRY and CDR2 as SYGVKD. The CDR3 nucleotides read TGTGCCAGCAGTTCCTTTCATTGGGCGGACTATGGCTACACCTTC. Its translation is CASSSFHWADYGYTF.

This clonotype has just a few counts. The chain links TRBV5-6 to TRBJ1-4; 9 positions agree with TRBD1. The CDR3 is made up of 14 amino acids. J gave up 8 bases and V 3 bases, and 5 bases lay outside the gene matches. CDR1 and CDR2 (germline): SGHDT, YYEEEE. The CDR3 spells CASSSGTGFEKLFF. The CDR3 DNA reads TGTGCCAGCAGCTCCGGGACAGGGTTCGAAAAACTGTTTTTT.

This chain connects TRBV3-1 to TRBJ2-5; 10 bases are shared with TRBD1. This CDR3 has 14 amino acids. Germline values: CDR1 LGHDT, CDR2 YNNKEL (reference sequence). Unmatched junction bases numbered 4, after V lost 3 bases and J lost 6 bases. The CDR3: CASSQQGQGQTQYF. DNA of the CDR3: TGTGCCAGCAGCCAGCAGGGACAGGGGCAGACCCAGTACTTC.

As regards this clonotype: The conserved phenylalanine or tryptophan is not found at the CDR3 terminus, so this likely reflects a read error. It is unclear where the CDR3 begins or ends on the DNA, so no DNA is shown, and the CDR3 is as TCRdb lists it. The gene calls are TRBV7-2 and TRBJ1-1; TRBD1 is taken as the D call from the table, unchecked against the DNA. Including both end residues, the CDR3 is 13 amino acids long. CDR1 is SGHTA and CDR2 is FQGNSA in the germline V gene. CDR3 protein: CASSLEGQRPPLR.

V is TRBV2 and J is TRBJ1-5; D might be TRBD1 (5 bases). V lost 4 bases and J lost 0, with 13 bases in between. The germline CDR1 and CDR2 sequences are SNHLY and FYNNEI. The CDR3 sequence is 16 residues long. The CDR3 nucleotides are TGTGCCAGCAGTGGCCGGGAAGGGGATAGCAATCAGCCCCAGCATTTT. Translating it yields CASSGREGDSNQPQHF. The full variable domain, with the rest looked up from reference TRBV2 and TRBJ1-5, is EPEVTQTPSHQVTQMGQEVILRCVPISNHLYFYWYRQILGQKVEFLVSFYNNEISEKSEIFDDQFSVERPDGSNFTLKIRSTKLEDSAMYFCASSGREGDSNQPQHFGDGTRLSIL.

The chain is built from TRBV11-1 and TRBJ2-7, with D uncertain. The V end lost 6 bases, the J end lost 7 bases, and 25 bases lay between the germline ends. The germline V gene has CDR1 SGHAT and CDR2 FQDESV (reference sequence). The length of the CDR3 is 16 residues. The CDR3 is CASSLSTPHSKLEQYF. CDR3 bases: TGTGCCAGCAGTTTATCCACCCCACACTCAAAGCTGGAGCAGTACTTC.

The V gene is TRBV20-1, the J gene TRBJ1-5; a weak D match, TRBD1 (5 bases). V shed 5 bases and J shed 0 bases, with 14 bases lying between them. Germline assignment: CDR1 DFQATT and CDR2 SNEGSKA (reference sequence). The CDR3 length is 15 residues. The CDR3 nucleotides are TGCAGTGCTTTGATCGGAGGGACTAGCAATCAGCCCCAGCATTTT. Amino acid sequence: CSALIGGTSNQPQHF.

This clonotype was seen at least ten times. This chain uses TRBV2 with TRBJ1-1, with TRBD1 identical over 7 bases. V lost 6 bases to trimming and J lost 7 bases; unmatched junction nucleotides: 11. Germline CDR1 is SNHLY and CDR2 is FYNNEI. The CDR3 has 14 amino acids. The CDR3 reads CASSKGAIGGEAFF. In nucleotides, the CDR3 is TGTGCCAGCAGCAAGGGGGCAATTGGCGGTGAAGCTTTCTTT.

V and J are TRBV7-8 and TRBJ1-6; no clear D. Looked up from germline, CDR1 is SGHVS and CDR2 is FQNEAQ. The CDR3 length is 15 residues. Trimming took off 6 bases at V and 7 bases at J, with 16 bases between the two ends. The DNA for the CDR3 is TGTGCCAGCAGACCCGGACTCCTCGGGAATTCACCCCTCCACTTT. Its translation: CASRPGLLGNSPLHF.

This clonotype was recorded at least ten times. CDR3 sequence (DNA): TGTGCCAGCAGCTTAGGCGGGGCAGAGCATCAGCCCCAGCATTTT. This codes for CASSLGGAEHQPQHF. The rearrangement uses TRBV7-9 and TRBJ1-5; a weak D match, TRBD1 (5 bases). In germline, CDR1 is SEHNR, CDR2 FQNEAQ (reference sequence). Between the trimmed V and J ends, which lost 1 base and 5 bases, there was a span of 12 bases. This CDR3 is built from 15 residues.

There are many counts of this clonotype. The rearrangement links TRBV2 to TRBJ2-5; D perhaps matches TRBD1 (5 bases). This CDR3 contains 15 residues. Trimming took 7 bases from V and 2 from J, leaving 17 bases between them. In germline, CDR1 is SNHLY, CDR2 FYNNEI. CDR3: CASKLDSESQETQYF. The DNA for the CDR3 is TGTGCCAGCAAACTCGACAGTGAGTCTCAAGAGACCCAGTACTTC.

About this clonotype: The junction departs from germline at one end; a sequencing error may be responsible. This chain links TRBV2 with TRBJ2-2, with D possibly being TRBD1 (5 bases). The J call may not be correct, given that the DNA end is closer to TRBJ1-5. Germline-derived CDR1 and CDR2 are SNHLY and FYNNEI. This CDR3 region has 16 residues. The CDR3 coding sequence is TGTGCCAGCAGAGAAGCAGATCGGAGGGGCTATCAGCCCCAGCATTTT. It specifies CASREADRRGYQPQHF.

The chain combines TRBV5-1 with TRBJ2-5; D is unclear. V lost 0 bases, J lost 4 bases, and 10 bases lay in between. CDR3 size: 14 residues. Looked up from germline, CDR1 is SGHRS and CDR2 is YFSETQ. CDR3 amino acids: CASSLGGQRETQYF. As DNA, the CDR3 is TGCGCCAGCAGCTTGGGCGGTCAGAGAGAGACCCAGTACTTC.